The TCR beta chain described here comes from a study of blood T cell repertoires in COVID-19. As for the study in general: The study drew acute and convalescent COVID-19 samples from the United States, Italy and Spain. T cells, B-cell-depleted T cells, or PBMCs provided the cDNA or gDNA that served as material.

Per the original methods: Reference gene primer amplification in the assay estimated nucleated cell counts. TCRdb keeps only in-frame clones here, not all; method: immunoSEQ multiplex PCR. V and J calls and clone size come straight from that table; D and trimming were deduced from the DNA. Of under 200,000 clones in the sample, around 86% are singletons; the top ten hold 3% to 4%. CDR1 is SGHTA and CDR2 is FQGNSA in the germline V gene. The CDR3 has 14 amino acids. V lost 5 bases, J lost 8 bases, and 4 bases stayed unmatched. The sequence came from a man between 70 and 80 years old with acute or convalescent COVID-19. The V call is TRBV7-2, the J call TRBJ1-6, with TRBD1 matching 9 bases. Specimen: peripheral blood. CDR3 sequence reads: CASSRTGVDSPLHF. For the CDR3, the DNA is TGTGCCAGCAGCAGGACAGGGGTAGATTCACCCCTCCACTTT.